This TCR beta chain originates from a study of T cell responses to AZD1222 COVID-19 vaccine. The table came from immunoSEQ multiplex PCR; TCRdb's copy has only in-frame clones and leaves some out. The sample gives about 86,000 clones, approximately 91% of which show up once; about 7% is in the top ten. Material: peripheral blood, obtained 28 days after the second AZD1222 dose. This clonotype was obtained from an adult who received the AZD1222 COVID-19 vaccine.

The CDR3 loop is CASSRGGQGLSGANVLTF. The CDR3 DNA is TGTGCCAGTAGTAGAGGGGGACAGGGTCTTTCTGGGGCCAACGTCCTGACTTTC. J is TRBJ2-6 and V is TRBV19; TRBD1 agrees at 9 bases. Germline V gene data show CDR1 as LNHDA and CDR2 as SQIVND (reference sequence). There are 18 residues in the CDR3. Trimming cost V 4 bases and J 1 base; bases outside gene matches: 8.